This T cell receptor beta chain comes out of a study of blood T cells in healthy people across ages. This clonotype has just a few counts. The antigen is undetermined. Germline and junction disagree at one end, which may indicate a read error. Study-wide points: TCR beta diversity, measured per million T cells, fell in a roughly linear way with age. Long-lived and aged donors differed, with more naive CD4+ cells and higher diversity in the long-lived.

The authors ran a second PCR of about 6 to 11 cycles using a sample-barcoded 5' primer and a J-beta primer mix. TCRdb reprocessed the 5' RACE reads with MiXCR, giving one entry per CDR3 protein. The repertoire consists of 540,000 or so distinct CDR3 sequences, with 25% to 30% occurring once and the leading ten covering approximately 18%. This TCR was sampled from a woman in her 70s in good health. The sequenced sample was blood.

DNA of the CDR3: TGTGCTAGCAGCTTTCAGGCAGGGGCGTTCACCGGGGAGCTGTTTTTT. Its protein is CASSFQAGAFTGELFF. The genes are TRBV7-7 and TRBJ2-2, with D possibly matching TRBD1 (6 bases). The CDR3 runs to 16 residues. Germline lookup yields CDR1 SSHAT and CDR2 FNYEAQ (reference sequence). The entire variable domain, with the rest obtained from reference TRBV7-7 and TRBJ2-2, is as follows: GAGVSQSPRYKVTKRGQDVTLRCDPISSHATLYWYQQALGQGPEFLTYFNYEAQPDKSGLPSDRFSAERPEGSISTLTIQRTEQRDSAMYRCASSFQAGAFTGELFFGEGSRLTVL.